These T cell receptor beta chains were read from a single sample in a study of shared clonotypes between healthy human individuals. Clones were read by immunoSEQ multiplex PCR, and TCRdb kept only the in-frame ones, dropping some. The sample records about a million clones, 70% to 85% being singletons. The sequenced material came from memory CD4+ T cells from PBMCs. The receptors here all came from a man aged 18 to 30 in good health. Some clones in this sample may be carry-over from other donors' samples. Each CDR3 is given with its conserved first and last residue. D genes are given only for firm matches. Clone sizes are given selectively: once, few, many, or a class where the clone is expanded.

d_call j_call clone_size v_call cdr3_aa cdr3_nt
- TRBJ1-4 few TRBV18 CASSPDIEGEKLFF TGTGCCAGCTCACCAGATATAGAAGGGGAAAAACTGTTTTTT
- TRBJ1-3 - TRBV6-6 CASSFLGGVGNTIYF TGTGCCAGCAGTTTTTTGGGGGGCGTTGGAAACACCATATATTTT
- TRBJ2-4 - TRBV19 CASSITPGHIQYF TGTGCCAGTAGTATTACCCCGGGCCACATTCAGTACTTC
- TRBJ1-5 - TRBV6-6 CASSQGFNQPQHF TGTGCCAGCAGCCAGGGATTCAATCAGCCCCAGCATTTT
- TRBJ2-5 few TRBV30 CAWSGGETQYF TGTGCCTGGAGCGGTGGGGAGACCCAGTACTTC
- TRBJ1-1 - TRBV19 CASSISMNTEAFF TGTGCCAGTAGTATCTCGATGAACACTGAAGCTTTCTTT
TRBD2 TRBJ2-4 once TRBV4-1 CASSQDFERGLGNIQYF TGCGCCAGCAGCCAAGATTTCGAGCGGGGCCTGGGTAACATTCAGTACTTC
TRBD1 TRBJ1-5 - TRBV6-4 CASRNTGGGWVNQPQHF TGTGCCAGCAGAAACACAGGGGGAGGTTGGGTAAATCAGCCCCAGCATTTT
TRBD2 TRBJ2-1 - TRBV9 CASSVGPGLAVYNEQFF TGTGCCAGCAGCGTAGGGCCGGGACTAGCGGTCTACAATGAGCAGTTCTTC
- TRBJ1-4 - TRBV6-6 CASSYPGTNEKLFF TGTGCCAGCAGTTACCCTGGAACTAATGAAAAACTGTTTTTT
- TRBJ2-4 - TRBV6-1 CASSELSNIQYF TGTGCCAGCAGTGAATTATCAAACATTCAGTACTTC
- TRBJ2-7 few TRBV6-5 CASSPKRSLEQYF TGTGCCAGCAGTCCTAAGAGGTCTCTGGAGCAGTACTTC
- TRBJ1-5 - TRBV5-6 CASSSASNQPQHF TGTGCCAGCAGCTCCGCGAGCAATCAGCCCCAGCATTTT
- TRBJ1-4 - TRBV18 CASSLQSGPTNEKLFF TGTGCCAGCTCCCTACAGTCGGGACCAACTAATGAAAAACTGTTTTTT
TRBD1 TRBJ1-1 - TRBV6-5 CASSYSGDRGNTEAFF TGTGCCAGCAGTTACTCGGGGGACAGAGGGAACACTGAAGCTTTCTTT
- TRBJ2-7 - TRBV6-1 CASSESPTRSTYEQYF TGTGCCAGCAGTGAATCTCCGACCCGCTCTACCTACGAGCAGTACTTC
TRBD1 TRBJ1-1 - TRBV27 CASIQQGTTEAFF TGTGCCAGCATCCAACAGGGGACGACTGAAGCTTTCTTT
- TRBJ1-1 once TRBV5-1 CASSPARGRVHTEAFF TGCGCCAGCAGCCCAGCTAGGGGCAGGGTTCACACTGAAGCTTTCTTT
- TRBJ2-6 - TRBV11-2 CASSFDHRSGANVLTF TGTGCCAGCAGCTTTGATCACCGCTCTGGGGCCAACGTCCTGACTTTC
- TRBJ2-5 - TRBV18 CASSPATGLEETQYF TGTGCCAGCTCACCGGCAACGGGGCTGGAAGAGACCCAGTACTTC
- TRBJ2-3 many TRBV7-3 CASSYRRTTDTQYF TGTGCCAGCAGCTATAGACGGACCACAGATACGCAGTATTTT
- TRBJ2-3 - TRBV4-3 CASSQGIMVRDTQYF TGCGCCAGCAGCCAAGGCATCATGGTTCGAGATACGCAGTATTTT
TRBD2 TRBJ2-5 - TRBV9 CASSPRLAGFQETQYF TGTGCCAGCAGCCCGCGACTAGCGGGTTTCCAAGAGACCCAGTACTTC
- TRBJ2-5 - TRBV11-2 CASRSQETQYF TGTGCCAGCAGATCCCAAGAGACCCAGTACTTC
TRBD2 TRBJ2-1 - TRBV9 CASSVSGTSGLDEQFF TGTGCCAGCAGCGTTAGTGGGACTAGCGGGTTGGATGAGCAGTTCTTC
TRBD1 TRBJ2-7 - TRBV28 CASRQTGGVREQYF TGTGCCAGCAGGCAAACAGGGGGCGTGAGAGAGCAGTACTTC
- TRBJ1-1 - TRBV6-5 CASRGRGIQNTEAFF TGTGCCAGCAGGGGACGGGGGATCCAGAACACTGAAGCTTTCTTT
- TRBJ2-3 - TRBV18 CASSPKGQRADTQYF TGTGCCAGCTCACCAAAAGGGCAGAGGGCAGATACGCAGTATTTT
- TRBJ1-1 few TRBV2 CASSEALRGRAFF TGTGCCAGCAGTGAAGCGCTTAGAGGGCGGGCTTTCTTT
TRBD1 TRBJ2-2 - TRBV11-2 CASSSGTGLAGELFF TGTGCCAGCAGCTCCGGGACAGGGTTGGCCGGGGAGCTGTTTTTT
- TRBJ2-3 many TRBV7-6 CASSLGVGRYTDTQYF TGTGCCAGCAGCCTGGGGGTAGGCAGATACACAGATACGCAGTATTTT
- TRBJ2-6 - TRBV7-6 CASSDRPVLVANVLTF TGTGCCAGCAGCGATCGTCCTGTGCTTGTGGCCAACGTCCTGACTTTC
- TRBJ1-2 - TRBV19 CASSATLLYGYTF TGTGCCAGTAGCGCCACCCTACTATATGGCTACACCTTC
- TRBJ1-5 - TRBV2 CASSRDTGNQPQHF TGTGCCAGCAGTAGAGACACAGGGAATCAGCCCCAGCATTTT
TRBD1 TRBJ1-4 - TRBV28 CASSWGTGWEKLFF TGTGCCAGCAGCTGGGGGACAGGTTGGGAAAAACTGTTTTTT
TRBD1 TRBJ1-2 - TRBV28 CASSLPDRVNYGYTF TGTGCCAGCAGTCTACCAGACAGGGTTAACTATGGCTACACCTTC
- TRBJ2-2 - TRBV4-1 CASSPQGGELFF TGCGCCAGCAGCCCGCAGGGAGGGGAGCTGTTTTTT
TRBD1 TRBJ1-1 - TRBV6-5 CASTILQGISEAFF TGTGCCAGCACTATACTACAGGGGATATCTGAAGCTTTCTTT
- TRBJ1-3 - TRBV5-5 CASSLGRSDRIGNTIYF TGTGCCAGCAGCTTGGGCCGTTCGGACAGAATCGGAAACACCATATATTTT
TRBD1 TRBJ2-2 - TRBV2 CASSRDRTNTGELFF TGTGCCAGCAGTCGGGACAGAACGAACACCGGGGAGCTGTTTTTT
TRBD1 TRBJ2-7 - TRBV28 CASSPRGGYYEQYF TGTGCCAGCAGTCCCCGAGGGGGCTACTACGAGCAGTACTTC
- TRBJ1-4 once TRBV28 CASSFVSVEKLFF TGTGCCAGCAGTTTTGTCAGCGTGGAAAAACTGTTTTTT
- TRBJ2-7 - TRBV7-3 CASSPTVSYEQYF TGTGCCAGCAGCCCCACAGTCTCCTACGAGCAGTACTTC
- TRBJ1-4 - TRBV10-3 CAISERRGATNEKLFF TGTGCCATCAGTGAGAGGAGGGGGGCAACTAATGAAAAACTGTTTTTT
TRBD1 TRBJ1-2 - TRBV28 CASSFTPTGNGYTF TGTGCCAGCAGTTTTACCCCGACAGGGAACGGCTACACCTTC
- TRBJ2-7 - TRBV7-2 CASSFWGGHEQYF TGTGCCAGCAGCTTTTGGGGGGGCCACGAGCAGTACTTC
TRBD1 TRBJ2-1 - TRBV5-4 CASSTTTGPRGEQFF TGTGCCAGCAGCACGACGACAGGGCCGCGTGGTGAGCAGTTCTTC
- TRBJ2-7 - TRBV4-2 CASSQDYPPAESYEQYF TGTGCCAGCAGCCAAGATTACCCCCCAGCGGAATCCTACGAGCAGTACTTC
TRBD2 TRBJ2-5 - TRBV7-2 CASSPRRGSSGLKETQYF TGTGCCAGCAGCCCCCGGCGGGGAAGTAGCGGGCTTAAAGAGACCCAGTACTTC
- TRBJ1-5 - TRBV7-2 CASSWMGGGSYQPQHF TGTGCCAGCAGCTGGATGGGGGGAGGCAGTTATCAGCCCCAGCATTTT
- TRBJ1-1 few TRBV28 CASGIQRGAFF TGTGCCAGCGGGATACAGCGTGGAGCTTTCTTT
TRBD2 TRBJ2-1 - TRBV27 CASSLLGGGRAGEQFF TGTGCCAGCAGTTTATTGGGTGGCGGGAGGGCCGGTGAGCAGTTCTTC
- TRBJ2-1 once TRBV27 CASPRGLPAGEQFF TGTGCCAGCCCCCGGGGGCTCCCGGCGGGTGAGCAGTTCTTC
TRBD2 TRBJ2-5 - TRBV12-5 CASGLGAGLEQETQYF TGTGCTAGTGGTTTAGGAGCGGGATTGGAGCAAGAGACCCAGTACTTC